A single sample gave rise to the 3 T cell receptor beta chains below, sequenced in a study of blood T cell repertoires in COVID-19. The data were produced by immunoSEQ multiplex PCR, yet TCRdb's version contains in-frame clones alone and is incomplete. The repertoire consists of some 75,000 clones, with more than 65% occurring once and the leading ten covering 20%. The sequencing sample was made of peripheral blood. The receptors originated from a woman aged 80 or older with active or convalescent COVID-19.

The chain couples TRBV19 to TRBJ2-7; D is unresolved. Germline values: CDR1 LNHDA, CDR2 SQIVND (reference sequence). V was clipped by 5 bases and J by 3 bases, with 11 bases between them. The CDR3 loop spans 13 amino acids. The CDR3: CASSPGGFYEQYF. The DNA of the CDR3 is TGTGCCAGTAGTCCCGGCGGCTTCTACGAGCAGTACTTC. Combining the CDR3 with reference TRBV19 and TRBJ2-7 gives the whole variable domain DGGITQSPKYLFRKEGQNVTLSCEQNLNHDAMYWYRQDPGQGLRLIYYSQIVNDFQKGDIAEGYSVSREKKESFPLTVTSAQKNPTAFYLCASSPGGFYEQYFGPGTRLTVT.

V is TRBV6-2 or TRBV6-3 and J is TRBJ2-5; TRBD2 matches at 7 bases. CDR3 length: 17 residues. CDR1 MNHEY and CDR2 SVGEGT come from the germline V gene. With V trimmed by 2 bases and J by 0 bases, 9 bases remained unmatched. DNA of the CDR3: TGTGCCAGCAGTTACGGATTGCAGGGAGGGAACCAAGAGACCCAGTACTTC. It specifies CASSYGLQGGNQETQYF.

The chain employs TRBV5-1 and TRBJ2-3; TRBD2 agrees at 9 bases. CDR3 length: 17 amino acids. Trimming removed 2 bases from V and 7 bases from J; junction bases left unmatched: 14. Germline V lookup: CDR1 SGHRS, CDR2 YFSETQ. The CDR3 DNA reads TGCGCCAGCAGCTTAACCAATAGCGGGGGTTCGGGTCATACGCAGTATTTT. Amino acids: CASSLTNSGGSGHTQYF.